The 30 T cell receptor beta chains presented below share a single source sample, sequenced in a study of shared clonotypes between healthy human individuals. Repertoires were generated with immunoSEQ multiplex PCR, while TCRdb's copy carries only in-frame clones and drops some. The sample comprises a few million clones, 93% of which are singletons, and about 0.39% rests with the top ten. Input material: naive CD4+ T cells from PBMCs. The subset denotes: CD45RA+ positively selected. These receptor sequences come from a man between 18 and 35 years old in good health. Some clones in this sample may be carry-over from other donors' samples.

This chain connects TRBV7-2 to TRBJ2-7; 7 nucleotides line up with TRBD1. Unmatched junction bases numbered 10, after V lost 5 bases and J lost 6 bases. The length of the CDR3 is 14 residues. Germline values: CDR1 SGHTA, CDR2 FQGNSA. Written as DNA, the CDR3 is TGTGCCAGCAGCGTCTCCGGGACAGCCCCCGAGCAGTACTTC. This gives the protein CASSVSGTAPEQYF.

The rearrangement uses TRBV7-9 and TRBJ2-2, with TRBD1 matching over 9 bases. Germline CDR1 is SEHNR and CDR2 is FQNEAQ (reference sequence). The V segment lost 2 bases and the J segment 3 bases; nucleotides outside the gene matches: 1. This CDR3 has 15 residues. CDR3 region: CASSLWDRDTGELFF. The CDR3 bases are TGTGCCAGCAGCTTATGGGACAGGGACACCGGGGAGCTGTTTTTT.

The J gene is TRBJ2-5, the V gene TRBV5-1; tentative D call: TRBD2 (5 bases). The CDR3 spans 16 residues. The V end was cut by 0 bases, the J end by 4 bases, with 16 bases between. Per the germline V gene, CDR1 is SGHRS and CDR2 is YFSETQ. The CDR3 sequence: CASSLAPGLGPETQYF. For the CDR3, the DNA is TGCGCCAGCAGCTTGGCGCCGGGGTTAGGGCCAGAGACCCAGTACTTC.

The V gene is TRBV6-6, the J gene TRBJ2-7; 8 nucleotides line up with TRBD2. In germline, CDR1 is MNHNY, CDR2 SVGAGI (reference sequence). This CDR3 has 16 residues. V shed 4 bases and J 4 bases; nucleotides not matched to a gene: 12. CDR3 in amino acids: CASSSPREGMGYEQYF. CDR3 bases: TGTGCCAGCAGTTCACCCCGGGAGGGGATGGGATACGAGCAGTACTTC.

V usage is TRBV18 and J usage is TRBJ1-5; TRBD1 might be the D (5 bases). Germline assignment: CDR1 KGHSH and CDR2 LQKENI. The CDR3 runs 15 residues. The V and J ends lost 3 bases and 5 bases respectively, with 14 bases between them. CDR3 in DNA: TGTGCCAGCTCACCCCACCAGGGATCGGATCAGCCCCAGCATTTT. Translation: CASSPHQGSDQPQHF.

The chain combines TRBV9 with TRBJ2-1, with 10 bases lining up with TRBD2. There are 15 residues in the CDR3. Per germline, CDR1 SGDLS and CDR2 YYNGEE. With V trimmed by 6 bases and J by 2 bases, 5 bases remained unmatched. In nucleotides, the CDR3 is TGTGCCAGCAACGCTCTAGCGGGGGCCTACAATGAGCAGTTCTTC. The encoded protein is CASNALAGAYNEQFF.

The J gene is TRBJ1-1, the V gene TRBV2; a possible D gene is TRBD1 (6 bases). Trimming shortened V by 8 bases and J by 4 bases, and 14 bases separated the two germline ends. The CDR3 has 13 amino acids. From germline, CDR1 is SNHLY and CDR2 FYNNEI. The CDR3 bases are TGTGCCAGCGCCAGGGGAGGGGCCACTGAAGCTTTCTTT. As protein: CASARGGATEAFF.

V is TRBV7-2 and J is TRBJ1-1, with D possibly being TRBD1 (6 bases). V shed 2 bases and J shed 1 base, with 11 bases lying between them. Germline V CDR1 and CDR2: SGHTA, FQGNSA. The CDR3 has 15 amino acids. The CDR3 DNA reads as TGTGCCAGCAGCTTATTCCGGGGGGCGAACACTGAAGCTTTCTTT. Translated, it gives CASSLFRGANTEAFF.

The V and J genes are TRBV18 and TRBJ1-2; TRBD1 is a possible D gene (6 bases). The CDR3 consists of 15 residues. Germline CDR1 is KGHSH and CDR2 is LQKENI. The V end lost 6 bases, the J end lost 0 bases, and 14 bases lay between the germline ends. The DNA of the CDR3 is TGTGCCAGCTCGCGAGAGGACAGCGCTAACTATGGCTACACCTTC. Encoded protein: CASSREDSANYGYTF. Drawing the rest from reference TRBV18 and TRBJ1-2, the complete variable domain is NAGVMQNPRHLVRRRGQEARLRCSPMKGHSHVYWYRQLPEEGLKFMVYLQKENIIDESGMPKERFSAEFPKEGPSILRIQQVVRGDSAAYFCASSREDSANYGYTFGSGTRLTVV.

This clone occurred a few times. The identical CDR3 is also encoded by other nucleotide sequences in the sample. This chain joins TRBV5-4 and TRBJ1-2; a possible D gene is TRBD1 (6 bases). The germline V and J ends were trimmed by 4 bases and 2 bases, with 9 bases remaining between them. Germline V gene data show CDR1 as SGHNT and CDR2 as YYREEE (reference sequence). The CDR3 covers 13 residues. CDR3 DNA sequence: TGTGCCAGCAGCCCGGACAGAAACTATGGCTACACCTTC. Protein product: CASSPDRNYGYTF. The full variable domain, in which reference TRBV5-4 and TRBJ1-2 provide the parts outside the CDR3, is ETGVTQSPTHLIKTRGQQVTLRCSSQSGHNTVSWYQQALGQGPQFIFQYYREEENGRGNFPPRFSGLQFPNYSSELNVNALELDDSALYLCASSPDRNYGYTFGSGTRLTVV.

Details on this clone: This specimen includes other DNA sequences encoding the same CDR3. The chain has TRBV5-1 and TRBJ2-2; 7 positions match TRBD1. The ends lost 4 bases at V and 4 bases at J; junction bases unmatched: 1. Germline V gene sequence: CDR1 SGHRS, CDR2 YFSETQ. This CDR3 has 13 residues. CDR3: CASSRDSTGELFF. In DNA form, the CDR3 reads TGCGCCAGCAGCCGGGACAGCACCGGGGAGCTGTTTTTT.

The genes are TRBV28 and TRBJ2-7, with TRBD2 identical over 12 bases. Germline lookup yields CDR1 MDHEN and CDR2 SYDVKM. V shed 3 bases and J 2 bases; nucleotides not matched to a gene: 2. The CDR3 is 15 residues long. The DNA of the CDR3 is TGTGCCAGCAGTTTCTGGACTAGCGGGACCTACGAGCAGTACTTC. Its translation: CASSFWTSGTYEQYF.

V usage is TRBV2 and J usage is TRBJ2-2; D may be TRBD2 (6 bases). Trimming took off 8 bases at V and 4 bases at J, with 14 bases between the two ends. Germline V gene data show CDR1 as SNHLY and CDR2 as FYNNEI. The CDR3 spans 14 residues. The CDR3 coding sequence is TGTGCCAGCGGGCGGGGTTTAGTCACCGGGGAGCTGTTTTTT. Its translation: CASGRGLVTGELFF.

The chain links TRBV7-7 to TRBJ2-6; TRBD1 is a possible D gene (6 bases). V lost 4 bases to trimming and J lost 0 bases, with 7 bases between them. Germline CDR1 SSHAT, CDR2 FNYEAQ (reference sequence). The CDR3 length is 15 residues. Here the CDR3 reads CASSSGHSGANVLTF. The DNA of the CDR3 is TGTGCCAGCAGCTCGGGACACTCTGGGGCCAACGTCCTGACTTTC.

V gene TRBV7-2 combines with J gene TRBJ1-2; a possible D gene is TRBD1 (5 bases). The germline V and J ends were trimmed by 3 bases and 2 bases, with 13 bases remaining between them. CDR3 length: 15 amino acids. Germline loops: CDR1 SGHTA, CDR2 FQGNSA. CDR3 residues: CASSLGGTTNYGYTF. As DNA, the CDR3 is TGTGCCAGCAGCTTGGGGGGAACCACCAACTATGGCTACACCTTC.

The chain recombines TRBV19 with TRBJ1-2; D unclear. Trimming took 3 bases from V and 10 from J, leaving 18 bases between them. Germline CDR1 is LNHDA and CDR2 is SQIVND (reference sequence). This CDR3 region has 14 residues. CDR3 protein: CASSISPEVWVYTF. In DNA form, the CDR3 reads TGTGCCAGTAGTATTTCCCCGGAGGTCTGGGTCTACACCTTC.

The V gene is TRBV5-4, the J gene TRBJ1-1; no definite D call. Germline V gene sequence: CDR1 SGHNT, CDR2 YYREEE (reference sequence). The germline V and J ends were trimmed by 4 bases and 5 bases, with 9 bases remaining between them. This CDR3 comprises 12 residues. The CDR3 loop is CASSHGATEAFF. The CDR3 DNA follows: TGTGCCAGCAGCCACGGTGCGACTGAAGCTTTCTTT.

This sequence joins TRBV5-4 and TRBJ2-7; 14 nucleotides match TRBD2. Germline trimming cut 4 bases from V and 6 bases from J; bases unmatched to any gene: 12. The CDR3 runs to 17 residues. Germline CDR1 is SGHNT and CDR2 is YYREEE (reference sequence). In DNA, the CDR3 is TGTGCCAGCAGCCTGGGACTAGCGGGAGTATCCAGCGGCGAGCAGTACTTC. As protein: CASSLGLAGVSSGEQYF.

The J gene is TRBJ2-5, the V gene TRBV10-3; 8 bases agree with TRBD1. With V trimmed by 0 bases and J by 10 bases, 7 bases remained unmatched. Germline V gives CDR1 ENHRY, CDR2 SYGVKD. The CDR3 is 14 residues long. The CDR3 region is CAISESGQGAIQYF. The CDR3 DNA reads TGTGCCATCAGTGAGTCCGGGCAGGGGGCGATCCAGTACTTC.

This clone was seen just once. The chain joins TRBV10-3 to TRBJ2-5; no definite D call. The CDR3 contains 13 residues. V was shortened by 10 bases and J by 5 bases, with 17 bases between the two germline ends. In germline, CDR1 is ENHRY, CDR2 SYGVKD. CDR3 sequence: CATSGQVMETQYF. For the CDR3, the DNA is TGTGCCACATCTGGGCAGGTGATGGAGACCCAGTACTTC.

V gene TRBV27 combines with J gene TRBJ1-2; the D is unclear. V gave up 2 bases and J gave up 6 bases, with 22 bases separating them. Germline assignment: CDR1 MNHEY and CDR2 SMNVEV (reference sequence). This CDR3 comprises 17 residues. The CDR3: CASSLNKRRPEEDGYTF. CDR3 in DNA: TGTGCCAGCAGTTTAAACAAAAGAAGGCCGGAGGAGGATGGCTACACCTTC.

The V call is TRBV9, the J call TRBJ2-5, with D perhaps matching TRBD1 or TRBD2 (5 bases each). The CDR3 covers 15 residues. V was trimmed by 0 bases and J by 4 bases, leaving 13 bases between them. Germline lookup yields CDR1 SGDLS and CDR2 YYNGEE. The CDR3 DNA reads TGTGCCAGCAGCGTAGGTAACAGTGGGGGAGAGACCCAGTACTTC. It encodes CASSVGNSGGETQYF.

The CDR3 DNA is TGCGCCAGCAGCTCTGGGACTAGCGGGAGTCGCGAGACCCAGTACTTC. Translation: CASSSGTSGSRETQYF. The rearrangement uses TRBV5-1 and TRBJ2-5, with 14 positions matching TRBD2. The germline CDR1 and CDR2 sequences are SGHRS and YFSETQ. This CDR3 is 16 amino acids long. The V segment lost 3 bases and the J segment 5 bases; nucleotides outside the gene matches: 6. Complete variable domain (other parts from reference TRBV5-1 and TRBJ2-5): KAGVTQTPRYLIKTRGQQVTLSCSPISGHRSVSWYQQTPGQGLQFLFEYFSETQRNKGNFPGRFSGRQFSNSRSEMNVSTLELGDSALYLCASSSGTSGSRETQYFGPGTRLLVL.

The chain links TRBV19 to TRBJ1-5, with D perhaps matching TRBD1 (6 bases). The CDR3 covers 13 residues. V gave up 7 bases and J gave up 6 bases, with 13 bases separating them. Germline V gene lookup returns CDR1 LNHDA and CDR2 SQIVND (reference sequence). CDR3 amino acids: CASNRGGGQPQHF. The CDR3, as DNA: TGTGCCAGTAACCGAGGGGGGGGTCAGCCCCAGCATTTT.

The genes are TRBV12-5 and TRBJ2-1, with D hard to call. This CDR3 contains 17 residues. Germline lookup yields CDR1 LGHNT and CDR2 FRNRAP. V lost 1 base and J 0 bases, leaving 13 bases between the germline ends. The CDR3 sequence: CASGLAGLSSSYNEQFF. The CDR3 DNA follows: TGTGCTAGTGGTTTGGCCGGTCTGTCGAGCTCCTACAATGAGCAGTTCTTC.

Concerning this clone: Other nucleotide sequences in the sample specify the same CDR3. The CDR3 bases are TGTGCCAGCAGTGATAGAGGGCTGAACACTGAAGCTTTCTTT. Its protein product is CASSDRGLNTEAFF. The V and J genes are TRBV6-1 and TRBJ1-1; D remains ambiguous. The CDR3 is 14 amino acids. The V end was cut by 3 bases, the J end by 0 bases, with 8 bases between. Germline V CDR1 and CDR2: MNHNS, SASEGT.

V gene TRBV11-2 combines with J gene TRBJ2-5; TRBD2 matches at 8 bases. The CDR3 consists of 14 residues. V gave up 4 bases and J gave up 1 base; unmatched junction bases: 2. Germline values: CDR1 SGHAT, CDR2 FQNNGV. CDR3 coding DNA: TGTGCCAGCAGCTATACTAGCGGCCAAGAGACCCAGTACTTC. Protein product: CASSYTSGQETQYF.

This clone was seen once. The chain recombines TRBV6-6 with TRBJ2-3; no firm D call. Germline V lookup: CDR1 MNHNY, CDR2 SVGAGI (reference sequence). Trimming cost V 6 bases and J 2 bases, with 9 bases left between them. This CDR3 contains 13 residues. This CDR3 is CASRGYDTDTQYF. The CDR3 bases are TGTGCCAGCAGAGGGTATGACACAGATACGCAGTATTTT.

On this clone: Different DNA sequences within this sample yield the same CDR3. V is TRBV27 and J is TRBJ2-7, with 12 bases that match TRBD2. CDR1 is MNHEY, CDR2 SMNVEV, per germline (reference sequence). The CDR3 is 15 residues long. Trimming at V came to 6 bases and at J to 2 bases, leaving 5 bases not matched to a gene. The CDR3 DNA is TGTGCCAGCAGCCTCCTAGCGGGAGGGCCCTACGAGCAGTACTTC. This sequence encodes CASSLLAGGPYEQYF.

This chain links TRBV7-2 with TRBJ2-2, with D possibly matching TRBD2 (5 bases). The CDR3 spans 15 residues. Germline V gives CDR1 SGHTA, CDR2 FQGNSA. Deletions cut 2 bases from V and 8 bases from J, with 15 bases between. The CDR3: CASSLYGGWTGELFF. The CDR3 DNA is TGTGCCAGCAGCTTATACGGAGGTTGGACTGGGGAGCTGTTTTTT.